Given below is one T cell receptor beta chain in context. What it recognizes is unknown. A read error is possible here, since a much larger clone lies one base away. It was with previously described methods and listed TCR primers that bulk TCR libraries were made. TCRdb reprocessed the PCR reads with MiXCR, giving one entry per CDR3 protein. The sample includes 90,000 or so distinct CDR3 sequences, around a fifth seen only once; the top ten take roughly 1%. CDR1 and CDR2 from the germline V gene are MGHRA and YSYEKL. The CDR3 has 20 residues. The record originates from a study of molecular identifiers for immune sequencing clone quantification. Overall study results and limits: Because of identical TCR molecules sharing a barcode, sizes of highly expanded clones could be underestimated.

Naive CD8 T cells, phenotype CD8+CD4-CCR7+CD45RA+, were sorted. The genes are TRBV4-1 and TRBJ2-6, with D uncertain. The material sequenced was naive CD8+ T cells from blood, with Jurkat cell RNA spiked in. The subset denotes: FACS-sorted CD8+CD4-CCR7+CD45RA+ naive T cells. This receptor was taken from a human donor in good health. Some libraries in this study had Jurkat cell RNA spiked in. Here the CDR3 reads CASSQEGIFLESSGTNVLTF. The CDR3 DNA reads TGCGCCAGCAGCCAAGAGGGCATCTTTCTAGAGAGCTCTGGGACCAACGTCCTGACTTTC.